This T cell receptor beta chain was sequenced for a study of PD-L1 blockade in urothelial cancer. As for the study in general: Male sex and bladder-origin urothelial cancer were recorded for twenty-five of 29 patients.

Patient disease was locally advanced or metastatic urothelial carcinoma. Spike-ins of synthetic TCR analog templates went into each PCR. This table comes from immunoSEQ multiplex PCR, and its TCRdb copy is limited to in-frame clones, with some not included. Counted here are tens of thousands of clones, roughly 80% occurring once; the ten biggest clones make up 3.6%. The CDR3 runs 15 residues. From germline, CDR1 is LNHDA and CDR2 SQIVND (reference sequence). V gave up 4 bases and J gave up 0 bases; unmatched junction bases: 3. The genes are TRBV19 and TRBJ2-7, with TRBD1 identical over 10 bases. The input for sequencing was PBMCs, taken around atezolizumab (anti-PD-L1) treatment. This receptor was obtained from a man between 65 and 85 years old with urothelial cancer. For the CDR3, the DNA is TGTGCCAGTAGTAGGGGACAGGGGATCTCCTACGAGCAGTACTTC. Protein product: CASSRGQGISYEQYF. The full variable domain, with the rest looked up from reference TRBV19 and TRBJ2-7, is DGGITQSPKYLFRKEGQNVTLSCEQNLNHDAMYWYRQDPGQGLRLIYYSQIVNDFQKGDIAEGYSVSREKKESFPLTVTSAQKNPTAFYLCASSRGQGISYEQYFGPGTRLTVT.